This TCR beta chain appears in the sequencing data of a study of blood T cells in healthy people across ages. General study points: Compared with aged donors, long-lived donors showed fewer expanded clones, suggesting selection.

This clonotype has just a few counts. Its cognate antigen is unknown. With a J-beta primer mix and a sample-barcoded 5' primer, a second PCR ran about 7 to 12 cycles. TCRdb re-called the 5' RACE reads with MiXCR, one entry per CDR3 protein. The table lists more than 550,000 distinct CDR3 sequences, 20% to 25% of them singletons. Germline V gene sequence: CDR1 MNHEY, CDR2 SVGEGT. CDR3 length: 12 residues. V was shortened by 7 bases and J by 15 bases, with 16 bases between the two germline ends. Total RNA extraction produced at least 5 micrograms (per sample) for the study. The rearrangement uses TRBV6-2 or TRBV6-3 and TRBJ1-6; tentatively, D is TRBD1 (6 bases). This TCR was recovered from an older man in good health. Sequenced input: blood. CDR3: CASMSRGTILHF. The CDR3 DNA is TGTGCCAGCATGTCGAGGGGGACAATCCTCCACTTT.